This T cell receptor beta chain was obtained from a study of blood T cell repertoires in COVID-19. CDR1 is SGHRS, CDR2 YFSETQ, per germline. The length of the CDR3 is 15 residues. The ends lost 5 bases at V and 10 bases at J; junction bases unmatched: 7. This clone is a singleton in its sample. Original methodology: Reference gene primers were amplified, and this amplification served to estimate nucleated cell counts. Clones were read by immunoSEQ multiplex PCR, and TCRdb kept only the in-frame ones, dropping some. For V, J and clone size, that table is used; D and trimming come from the DNA. The sample yields 70,000 or so clones, approximately 88% seen once.

J is TRBJ1-6 and V is TRBV5-1; TRBD1 matches at 12 bases. The TCR sequence derives from an older man with active or convalescent COVID-19. Sequencing was carried out using peripheral blood. The DNA of the CDR3 is TGCGCCAGCAGTCCCGGGACAGGGGGCGAATCACCCCTCCACTTT. This sequence encodes CASSPGTGGESPLHF. The full variable domain, rest sourced from reference TRBV5-1 and TRBJ1-6, is KAGVTQTPRYLIKTRGQQVTLSCSPISGHRSVSWYQQTPGQGLQFLFEYFSETQRNKGNFPGRFSGRQFSNSRSEMNVSTLELGDSALYLCASSPGTGGESPLHFGNGTRLTVT.